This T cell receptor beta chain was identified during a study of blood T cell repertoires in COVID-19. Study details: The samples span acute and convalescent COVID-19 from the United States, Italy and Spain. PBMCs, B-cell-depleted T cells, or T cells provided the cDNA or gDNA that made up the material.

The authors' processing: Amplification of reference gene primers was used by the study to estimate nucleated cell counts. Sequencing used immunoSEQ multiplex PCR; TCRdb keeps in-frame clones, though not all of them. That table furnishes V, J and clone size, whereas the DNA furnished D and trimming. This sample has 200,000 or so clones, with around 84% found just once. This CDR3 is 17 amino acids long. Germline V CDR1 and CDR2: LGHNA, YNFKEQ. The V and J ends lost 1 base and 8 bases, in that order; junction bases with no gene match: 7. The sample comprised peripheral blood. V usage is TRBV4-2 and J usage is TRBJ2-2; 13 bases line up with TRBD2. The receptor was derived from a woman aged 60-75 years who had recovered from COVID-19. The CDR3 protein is CASSQAPTSGGFGELFF. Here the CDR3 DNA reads TGTGCCAGCAGCCAAGCACCGACTAGCGGGGGGTTTGGGGAGCTGTTTTTT.